This T cell receptor (beta chain) was retrieved from a study of Graves' ophthalmopathy and Graves' hyperthyroidism. Where ophthalmopathy was present, donors had moderate-to-severe activity, CAS ≥3, NOSPECS ≥4 and duration under 3 months. This CDR3 is built from 14 residues. Germline V lookup: CDR1 KGHDR, CDR2 SFDVKD. The germline V and J ends were trimmed by 10 bases and 4 bases, with 18 bases remaining between them. The TCR beta CDR3 regions underwent amplification from RNA transcripts. HTBI primers were employed in first-round RT-PCR, then a second-round multiplex PCR followed. TCRdb analysed the multiplex PCR reads with MiXCR anew, one entry per CDR3 protein. The data hold 660,000 or so distinct CDR3 sequences, with about 38% observed a single time.

The rearrangement links TRBV24-1 to TRBJ2-5, with D unclear. Sequencing used peripheral blood. This TCR was sampled from an adult man with Graves' ophthalmopathy. In DNA, the CDR3 is TGTGCCACTAGAGACCAAAGGGAAGGAGAGACCCAGTACTTC. Protein: CATRDQREGETQYF.